Detailed here is one T cell receptor beta chain. Antigen: not known. With 0 bases removed from V and 8 bases from J, the gap between germline ends came to 13 bases. This CDR3 is 14 amino acids long. Germline lookup yields CDR1 MNHEY and CDR2 SVGAGI. Measured with immunoSEQ multiplex PCR; TCRdb has only the in-frame clones, and not every one. The repertoire holds more than 12,000 clones, with roughly 86% as singletons. Every patient experienced relapse after autologous stem cell transplantation, and brentuximab vedotin exposure varied. This sample was taken from a study of PD-1 blockade in classical Hodgkin lymphoma. Overall study findings and caveats: Newly diagnosed patients were reported to exhibit reduced baseline TCR diversity relative to healthy donors. Differences between repertoires have undefined causes, possibly disease activity or prior therapy. The authors excluded patients who started nivolumab under 1 year after ASCT.

The chain carries TRBV6-5 and TRBJ1-2; perhaps TRBD1 as D (5 bases). The TCR was taken from a human donor with classical Hodgkin lymphoma. Sequenced material: peripheral blood mononuclear cells (PBMCs), taken at baseline. The DNA for the CDR3 is TGTGCCAGCAGTTACTCGGTCCAGGGAAGCGGCTACACCTTC. Its translation is CASSYSVQGSGYTF.